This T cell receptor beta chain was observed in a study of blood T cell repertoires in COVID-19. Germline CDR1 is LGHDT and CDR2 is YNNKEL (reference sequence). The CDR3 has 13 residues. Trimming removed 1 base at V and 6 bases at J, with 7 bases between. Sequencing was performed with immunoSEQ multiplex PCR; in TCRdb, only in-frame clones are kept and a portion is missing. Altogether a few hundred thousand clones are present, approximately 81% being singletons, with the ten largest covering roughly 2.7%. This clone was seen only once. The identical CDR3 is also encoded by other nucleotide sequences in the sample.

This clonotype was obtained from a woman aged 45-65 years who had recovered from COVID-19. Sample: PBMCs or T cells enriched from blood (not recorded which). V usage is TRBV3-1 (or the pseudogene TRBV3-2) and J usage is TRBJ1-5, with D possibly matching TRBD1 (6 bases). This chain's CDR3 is CASSQVTGQPQHF. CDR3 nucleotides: TGTGCCAGCAGCCAAGTGACAGGTCAGCCCCAGCATTTT.